The 2 T cell receptor beta chains listed next were all sequenced from one sample in a study of T cells after posttransplantation cyclophosphamide. Busulfan-fludarabine conditioning, marrow transplant, and cyclophosphamide on days +3 and +4 were administered. Repertoires were generated with immunoSEQ multiplex PCR, while TCRdb's copy carries only in-frame clones and drops some. The sample yields more than 10,000 clones, roughly 80% seen once. The sequencing used PBMCs, collected about 2,000 days after allogeneic stem cell transplant with posttransplant cyclophosphamide. The receptors were gathered from a female patient in her forties or fifties who received an allogeneic stem cell transplant from a related donor, was CMV-positive, and had no GVHD. The graft donor may have contributed some T cells.

This clone was seen a handful of times. The chain joins TRBV27 to TRBJ1-1, with unresolved D. Germline-derived CDR1 and CDR2 are MNHEY and SMNVEV (reference sequence). The length of the CDR3 is 13 residues. V lost 0 bases and J 7 bases, leaving 9 bases between the germline ends. Written as DNA, the CDR3 is TGTGCCAGCAGTTTATCCCACATTGTTGAAGCTTTCTTT. It codes for CASSLSHIVEAFF.

The V gene is TRBV28, the J gene TRBJ2-7; 9 positions agree with TRBD1. V dropped 5 bases and J dropped 5; count of bases not matched to a gene: 10. The length of the CDR3 is 15 residues. Germline assignment: CDR1 MDHEN and CDR2 SYDVKM. The CDR3 sequence is CASSVTGGVVNEQYF. DNA of the CDR3: TGTGCCAGCAGTGTGACAGGGGGAGTGGTGAACGAGCAGTACTTC.